This TCR beta chain was recovered during a study of OX40 agonist ivuxolimab in advanced cancers. Generated by immunoSEQ multiplex PCR, the TCRdb table keeps only in-frame clones and is missing some. Among about 53,000 clones listed, roughly nine tenths were seen once. Overall study results and limits: At 0.1 to 3.0 mg/kg and by week 6, CD4+ and CD8+ T cells in the blood had expanded clonally.

The germline V gene has CDR1 MGHRA and CDR2 YSYEKL. Trimming pared 0 bases from V and 9 bases from J, leaving 12 bases between. The CDR3 sequence is 13 residues long. About this clone itself: The antigen remains unidentified.

Here the sequenced sample was CD4+ or CD8+ T cells sorted from blood, taken in a trial of the OX40 agonist ivuxolimab. The chain combines TRBV4-1 with TRBJ2-7; D not certain. The sequence came from an adult with an advanced solid tumor such as melanoma, head and neck, liver or kidney cancer. The CDR3 DNA follows: TGCGCCAGCAGCCAAGATTTAGGAATCCGGCAGTACTTC. Its protein product is CASSQDLGIRQYF.